This entry features one TCR beta chain sequence. The target antigen is unknown. This entry belongs to a study of post-analysis software for immune sequencing data. Study background: Disease trajectories encompassed relapsing-remitting, secondary progressive and progressive-relapsing multiple sclerosis. General observations from the study: Compared against controls, patients with multiple sclerosis displayed significantly lower normalized Chao1 diversity. About five TRBV segments (TRBV5-6, TRBV5-1 and TRBV20-1 among them) occurred more frequently in patients than in controls. Batch-matched samples strongly co-clustered by F measure.

Incorporated into the TCR beta cDNA libraries were unique molecular identifiers, which served to reduce PCR and sequencing biases. Starting from roughly 1 to 10 million T cells, the study yielded about 500,000 cDNA molecules. A single record per CDR3 protein comes from TCRdb applying MiXCR to the PCR reads. The repertoire holds 350,000 to 500,000 distinct CDR3 sequences, with approximately 39% as singletons. V gave up 2 bases and J gave up 5 bases, with 13 bases separating them. Germline loops: CDR1 SGHNT, CDR2 YYREEE (reference sequence). The CDR3 contains 14 residues. This sequence originates from a girl under 10 years old with multiple sclerosis. This chain connects TRBV5-4 to TRBJ2-5; possibly TRBD2 for D (5 bases). The sample consisted of blood. The CDR3 bases are TGTGCCAGCAGCTTCTCCAGGTCGGGGGAGACCCAGTACTTC. Amino acid sequence: CASSFSRSGETQYF. The full variable domain, rest sourced from reference TRBV5-4 and TRBJ2-5, is ETGVTQSPTHLIKTRGQQVTLRCSSQSGHNTVSWYQQALGQGPQFIFQYYREEENGRGNFPPRFSGLQFPNYSSELNVNALELDDSALYLCASSFSRSGETQYFGPGTRLLVL.